The source of this T cell receptor (beta chain) is a study of shared clonotypes between healthy human individuals. The repertoire was sequenced with immunoSEQ multiplex PCR; TCRdb's copy has only in-frame clones and lacks some. The sample has hundreds of thousands of clones, 60% to 75% seen once; the top ten hold under 2%. V lost 1 base and J lost 4, with 16 bases in between. The CDR3 contains 16 residues. Germline V gene data show CDR1 as LGHNA and CDR2 as YNFKEQ. Memory CD4+ cells were the fraction left after CD45RA+ naive selection. This sequence was found in a woman aged 25 to 39 in good health. The V call is TRBV4-2, the J call TRBJ1-2; D call uncertain. The specimen sequenced was memory CD4+ T cells sorted from blood. Subset reported: CD45RA-negative fraction. CDR3 protein: CASSQVGVRSTYGYTF. The CDR3 bases are TGTGCCAGCAGCCAAGTGGGAGTCAGAAGTACCTATGGCTACACCTTC.